The clone carrying this T cell receptor (beta chain) has just one count. Its antigen remains unidentified. Naive-designated CD8 cells lacked CD45RO, were positively enriched for CCR7, and omitted terminally differentiated effector memory CD45RA+ cells. This CDR3 region has 15 residues. J lost 7 bases, V lost 6 bases, and 9 bases had no gene match. Germline V CDR1 and CDR2: MNHNY, SVGAGI (reference sequence). This sample was taken from a study of shared clonotypes between healthy human individuals. Study-wide points: Non-shared clonotypes displayed generation probabilities falling below those of clonotypes present in all four donors. Naive subsets, compared against memory subsets, generally had larger estimated richness values.

Generated by immunoSEQ multiplex PCR, the TCRdb table keeps only in-frame clones and is missing some. The table includes hundreds of thousands of clones, 95% to 96% detected once. Sequencing was carried out using naive CD8+ T cells sorted from blood. The V and J genes are TRBV6-6 and TRBJ2-2, with 9 bases aligning to TRBD2. This sequence originates from a woman younger than 45 in good health. In nucleotides, the CDR3 is TGTGCCAGCAGAATCCTTAGCGGGAGTAACGGGGAGCTGTTTTTT. Protein: CASRILSGSNGELFF.